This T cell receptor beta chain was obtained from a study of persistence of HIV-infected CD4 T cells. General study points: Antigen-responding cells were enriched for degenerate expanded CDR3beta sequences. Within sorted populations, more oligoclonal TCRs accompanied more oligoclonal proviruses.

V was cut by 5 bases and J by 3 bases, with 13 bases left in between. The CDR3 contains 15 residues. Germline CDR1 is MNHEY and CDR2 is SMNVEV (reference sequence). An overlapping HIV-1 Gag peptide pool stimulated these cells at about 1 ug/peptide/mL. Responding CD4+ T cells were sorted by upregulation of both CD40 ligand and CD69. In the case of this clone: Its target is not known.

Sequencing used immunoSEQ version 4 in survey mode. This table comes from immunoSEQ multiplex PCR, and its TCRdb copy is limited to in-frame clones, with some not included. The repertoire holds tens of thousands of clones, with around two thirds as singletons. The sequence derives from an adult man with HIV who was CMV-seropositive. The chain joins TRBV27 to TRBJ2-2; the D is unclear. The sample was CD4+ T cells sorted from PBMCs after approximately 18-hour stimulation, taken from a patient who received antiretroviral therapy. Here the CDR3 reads CASSPRSTYTGELFF. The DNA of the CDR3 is TGTGCCAGCAGTCCCCGGTCCACCTACACCGGGGAGCTGTTTTTT.